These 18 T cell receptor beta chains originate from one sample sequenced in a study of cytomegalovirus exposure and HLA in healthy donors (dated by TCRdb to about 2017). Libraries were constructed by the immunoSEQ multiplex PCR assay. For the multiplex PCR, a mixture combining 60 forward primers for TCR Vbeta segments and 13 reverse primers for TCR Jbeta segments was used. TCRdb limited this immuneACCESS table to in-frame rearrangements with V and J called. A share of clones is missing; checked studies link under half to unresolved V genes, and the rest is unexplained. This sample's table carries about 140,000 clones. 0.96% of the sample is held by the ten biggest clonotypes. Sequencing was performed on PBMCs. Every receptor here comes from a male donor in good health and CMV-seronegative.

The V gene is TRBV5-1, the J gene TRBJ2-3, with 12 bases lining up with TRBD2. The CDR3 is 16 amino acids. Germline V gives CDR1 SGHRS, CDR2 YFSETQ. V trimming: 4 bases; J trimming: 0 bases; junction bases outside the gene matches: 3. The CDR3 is CASSVGLAGSTDTQYF. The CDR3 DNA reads TGCGCCAGCAGCGTGGGACTAGCGGGTAGCACAGATACGCAGTATTTT. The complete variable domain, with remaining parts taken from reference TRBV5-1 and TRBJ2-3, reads KAGVTQTPRYLIKTRGQQVTLSCSPISGHRSVSWYQQTPGQGLQFLFEYFSETQRNKGNFPGRFSGRQFSNSRSEMNVSTLELGDSALYLCASSVGLAGSTDTQYFGPGTRLTVL.

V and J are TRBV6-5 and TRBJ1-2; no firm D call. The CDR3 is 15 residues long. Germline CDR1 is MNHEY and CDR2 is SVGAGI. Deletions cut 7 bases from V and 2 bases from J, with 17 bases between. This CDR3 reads CASIPSAGRNYGYTF. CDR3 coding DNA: TGTGCCAGCATCCCTTCGGCGGGGAGGAACTATGGCTACACCTTC.

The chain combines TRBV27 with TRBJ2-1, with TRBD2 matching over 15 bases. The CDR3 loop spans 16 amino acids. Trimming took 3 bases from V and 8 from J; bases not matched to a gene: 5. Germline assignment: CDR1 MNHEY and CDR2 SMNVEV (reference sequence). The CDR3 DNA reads TGTGCCAGCAGTTTCGGGACTAGCGGGGGGTGGGATGAGCAGTTCTTC. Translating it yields CASSFGTSGGWDEQFF.

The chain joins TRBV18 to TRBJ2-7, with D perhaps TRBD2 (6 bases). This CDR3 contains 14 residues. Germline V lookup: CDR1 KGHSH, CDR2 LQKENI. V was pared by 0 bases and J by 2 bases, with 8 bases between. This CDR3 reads CASSPPREPYEQYF. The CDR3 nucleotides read TGTGCCAGCTCACCACCGCGGGAACCCTACGAGCAGTACTTC.

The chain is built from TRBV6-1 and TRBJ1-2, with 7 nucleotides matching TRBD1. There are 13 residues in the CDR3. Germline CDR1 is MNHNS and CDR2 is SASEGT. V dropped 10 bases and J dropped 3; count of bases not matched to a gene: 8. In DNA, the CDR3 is TGTGCCACCAAGGACAGGACCCACTATGGCTACACCTTC. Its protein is CATKDRTHYGYTF.

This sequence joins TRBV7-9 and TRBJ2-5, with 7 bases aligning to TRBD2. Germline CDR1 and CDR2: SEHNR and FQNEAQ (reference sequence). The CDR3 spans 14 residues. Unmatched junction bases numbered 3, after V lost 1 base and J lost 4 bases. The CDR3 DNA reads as TGTGCCAGCAGCTTAGAGACTAGCCCAGAGACCCAGTACTTC. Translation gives CASSLETSPETQYF.

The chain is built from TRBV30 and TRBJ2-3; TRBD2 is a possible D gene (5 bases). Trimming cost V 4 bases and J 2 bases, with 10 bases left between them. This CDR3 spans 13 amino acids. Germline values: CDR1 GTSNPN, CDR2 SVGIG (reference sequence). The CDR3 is CAWIRRATDTQYF. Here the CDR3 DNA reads TGTGCCTGGATTAGGCGGGCCACAGATACGCAGTATTTT.

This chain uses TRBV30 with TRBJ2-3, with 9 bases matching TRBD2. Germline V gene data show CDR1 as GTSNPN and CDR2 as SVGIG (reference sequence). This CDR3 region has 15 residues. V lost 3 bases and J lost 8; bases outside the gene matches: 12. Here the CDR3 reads CAWRLLAGLRATQYF. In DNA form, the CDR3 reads TGTGCCTGGAGGTTGCTAGCGGGATTACGGGCTACGCAGTATTTT.

The DNA of the CDR3 is TGTGCCAGCAGTCCCCTCAGGGCGGTCCAAGAGACCCAGTACTTC. This encodes CASSPLRAVQETQYF. This rearrangement joins TRBV27 to TRBJ2-5, with D maybe TRBD1 (5 bases). Trimming stripped 5 bases from V and 1 base from J, with 14 bases between. CDR3 length: 15 amino acids. Germline CDR1 is MNHEY and CDR2 is SMNVEV (reference sequence).

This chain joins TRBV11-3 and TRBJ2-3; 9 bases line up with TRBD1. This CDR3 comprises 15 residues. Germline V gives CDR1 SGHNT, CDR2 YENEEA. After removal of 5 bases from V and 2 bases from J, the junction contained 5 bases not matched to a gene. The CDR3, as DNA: TGTGCCAGCAGCCCGGGACAGGGCCTCACAGATACGCAGTATTTT. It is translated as CASSPGQGLTDTQYF.

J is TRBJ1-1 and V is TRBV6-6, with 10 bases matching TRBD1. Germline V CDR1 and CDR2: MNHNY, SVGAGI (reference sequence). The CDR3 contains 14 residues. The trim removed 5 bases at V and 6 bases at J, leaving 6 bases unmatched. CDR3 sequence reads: CASSEGQGRAEAFF. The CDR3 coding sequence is TGTGCCAGCAGTGAGGGACAGGGGCGCGCTGAAGCTTTCTTT.

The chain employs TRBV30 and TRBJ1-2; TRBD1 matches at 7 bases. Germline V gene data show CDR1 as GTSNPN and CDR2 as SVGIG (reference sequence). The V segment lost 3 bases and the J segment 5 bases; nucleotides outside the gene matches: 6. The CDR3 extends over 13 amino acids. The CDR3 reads CAWRSGGGYGYTF. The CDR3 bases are TGTGCCTGGAGATCAGGGGGTGGTTATGGCTACACCTTC. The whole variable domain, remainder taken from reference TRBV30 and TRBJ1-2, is SQTIHQWPATLVQPVGSPLSLECTVEGTSNPNLYWYRQAAGRGLQLLFYSVGIGQISSEVPQNLSASRPQDRQFILSSKKLLLSDSGFYLCAWRSGGGYGYTFGSGTRLTVV.

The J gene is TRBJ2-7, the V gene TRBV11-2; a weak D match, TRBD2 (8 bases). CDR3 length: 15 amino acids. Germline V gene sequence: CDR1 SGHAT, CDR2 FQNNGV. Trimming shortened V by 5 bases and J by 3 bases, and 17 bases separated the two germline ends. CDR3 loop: CASSSREGAIYEQYF. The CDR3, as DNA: TGTGCCAGCAGCAGCCGGGAGGGGGCTATCTACGAGCAGTACTTC.

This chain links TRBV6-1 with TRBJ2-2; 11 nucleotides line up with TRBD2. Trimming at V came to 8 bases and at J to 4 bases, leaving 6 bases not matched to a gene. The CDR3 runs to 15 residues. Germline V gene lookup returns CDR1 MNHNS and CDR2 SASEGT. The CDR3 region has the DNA TGTGCCAGCTCGGCTAGCGGGAGGAGCACCGGGGAGCTGTTTTTT. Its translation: CASSASGRSTGELFF.

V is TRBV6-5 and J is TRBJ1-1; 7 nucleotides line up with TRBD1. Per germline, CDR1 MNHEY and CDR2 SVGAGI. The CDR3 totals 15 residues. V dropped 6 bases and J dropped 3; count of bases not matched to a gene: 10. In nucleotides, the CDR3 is TGTGCCAGCAGCCCATTAGGGGGCGGGGACACTGAAGCTTTCTTT. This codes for CASSPLGGGDTEAFF.

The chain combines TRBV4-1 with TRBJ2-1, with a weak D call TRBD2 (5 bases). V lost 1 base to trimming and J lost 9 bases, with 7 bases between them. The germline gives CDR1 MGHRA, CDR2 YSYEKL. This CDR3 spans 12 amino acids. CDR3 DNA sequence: TGCGCCAGCAGCCAAGGAGGACTTGAGCAGTTCTTC. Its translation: CASSQGGLEQFF.

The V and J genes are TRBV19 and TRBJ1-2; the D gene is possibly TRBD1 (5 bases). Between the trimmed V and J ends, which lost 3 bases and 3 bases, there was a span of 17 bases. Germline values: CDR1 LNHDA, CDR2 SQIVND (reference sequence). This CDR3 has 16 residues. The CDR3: CASSIGVVRGDYGYTF. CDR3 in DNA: TGTGCCAGTAGTATTGGGGTCGTCCGGGGGGACTATGGCTACACCTTC.

The CDR3 DNA is TGTGCCAGCAGCCCCCAGGTTGGTAATGAAAAACTGTTTTTT. Translating gives CASSPQVGNEKLFF. The chain carries TRBV9 and TRBJ1-4; D is uncertain. Per the germline V gene, CDR1 is SGDLS and CDR2 is YYNGEE. The V and J ends lost 4 bases and 4 bases respectively, with 11 bases between them. This CDR3 spans 14 amino acids.